These T cell receptor beta chains were read from a single sample in a study of beta chain features in type 1 diabetes. The repertoire was sequenced with immunoSEQ multiplex PCR; TCRdb's copy has only in-frame clones and lacks some. The sample shows 85,000 to 110,000 clones, around 30% of them seen only once. Sequencing was performed on central memory CD4+ T cells from blood. The source is a young woman with type 1 diabetes. CDR3s leave out the opening cysteine and the closing phenylalanine or tryptophan. Each record gives: V gene, J gene, CDR3 protein.

V gene: TRBV10-3; J gene: TRBJ1-2; CDR3 protein: AIRRGGENYGYT
V gene: TRBV27; J gene: TRBJ2-3; CDR3 protein: ASSLRAADTQY
V gene: TRBV18; J gene: TRBJ2-7; CDR3 protein: ASSPGVAGAPSTQY
V gene: TRBV30; J gene: TRBJ1-2; CDR3 protein: AWDRGSGGYT
V gene: TRBV5-4; J gene: TRBJ1-2; CDR3 protein: ASSLSAGLYGYT
V gene: TRBV6-1; J gene: TRBJ2-7; CDR3 protein: ASSTDRAYEQY
V gene: TRBV9; J gene: TRBJ2-3; CDR3 protein: ASSVLPTRGTDTQY
V gene: TRBV10-3; J gene: TRBJ2-1; CDR3 protein: AISERTDFNEQF
V gene: TRBV6-5; J gene: TRBJ2-1; CDR3 protein: ASRETGTPYNEQF
V gene: TRBV30; J gene: TRBJ2-5; CDR3 protein: AWERRDRGELHETQY
V gene: TRBV10-3; J gene: TRBJ2-5; CDR3 protein: AIRQGSGEETQY
V gene: TRBV10-3; J gene: TRBJ2-1; CDR3 protein: AMAGTGSDEQF
V gene: TRBV28; J gene: TRBJ1-4; CDR3 protein: ASSLIPQGATNEKLF
V gene: TRBV18; J gene: TRBJ2-2; CDR3 protein: ASSLGTGGELF
V gene: TRBV5-1; J gene: TRBJ1-5; CDR3 protein: ASRQGSGQPQH
V gene: TRBV5-1; J gene: TRBJ2-1; CDR3 protein: ASSFFGSEQF
V gene: TRBV10-2; J gene: TRBJ2-3; CDR3 protein: ASSESGLAGRY
V gene: TRBV7-9; J gene: TRBJ1-2; CDR3 protein: ASSLVSGSSGGYT
V gene: TRBV19; J gene: TRBJ1-5; CDR3 protein: ASSPIGGNQPQH
V gene: TRBV5-1; J gene: TRBJ2-3; CDR3 protein: ATQSGNRDTQY
V gene: TRBV11-2; J gene: TRBJ1-5; CDR3 protein: ASSYTPNQPQH
V gene: TRBV7-9; J gene: TRBJ1-5; CDR3 protein: ASSSINSNQPQH
V gene: TRBV7-2; J gene: TRBJ2-4; CDR3 protein: ASSWRLAGDVAKNIQY
V gene: TRBV18; J gene: TRBJ2-1; CDR3 protein: ASSPPKASGRTYNEQF
V gene: TRBV6-5; J gene: TRBJ2-3; CDR3 protein: ASSTPGADTQY
V gene: TRBV10-1; J gene: TRBJ1-1; CDR3 protein: ASLDRGRGTEAF
V gene: TRBV25-1; J gene: TRBJ2-1; CDR3 protein: ASKDGSGSNNEQF
V gene: TRBV29-1; J gene: TRBJ2-2; CDR3 protein: SVASGDPTGELF
V gene: TRBV30; J gene: TRBJ2-5; CDR3 protein: AWSLRETQY
V gene: TRBV2; J gene: TRBJ1-2; CDR3 protein: ASQAGQGRFANYGYT
V gene: TRBV28; J gene: TRBJ1-2; CDR3 protein: ASTGQERNNYGYT
V gene: TRBV4-3; J gene: TRBJ1-2; CDR3 protein: ASSQEAGSYGYT
V gene: TRBV5-4; J gene: TRBJ1-2; CDR3 protein: ASSYSQGDGYT
V gene: TRBV18; J gene: TRBJ2-1; CDR3 protein: ASSPRGSNYNEQF